These 22 T cell receptor beta chains were sequenced from one sample in a study of tumor and adjacent non-tumor tissue in lung cancer. Three rounds of nested PCR, following a modified ARM-PCR protocol, produced the TCRbeta library. TCRdb re-called the multiplex PCR reads with MiXCR, one entry per CDR3 protein. The data show 98,000 or so distinct CDR3 sequences, 80% seen once. No cell sorting was done before RNA was extracted from the tissue. More than 3 cm separated this lung sample from the edge of the tumor. The sample comprised distant non-tumor lung tissue. These receptors originate from a man in his sixties with small cell lung cancer.

Points on this clonotype: One end of the junction is discordant with germline, which a read error may explain. The chain links TRBV13 to TRBJ2-6, with D perhaps matching TRBD1 (6 bases). This CDR3 contains 16 residues. Germline V gene sequence: CDR1 PRHDT, CDR2 FYEKMQ (reference sequence). The DNA for the CDR3 is TGTGCCAGCAGCTCCAGGGGAGCGGCTGGGGCCAACATCCTGACTTTC. This encodes CASSSRGAAGANILTF.

Comment on this clonotype: Since a much larger clone is just one base distant, this may be a read error. This CDR3 is missing its conserved last phenylalanine or tryptophan, likely due to a read error. The V gene is TRBV6-1, the J gene TRBJ2-2, with D possibly matching TRBD2 (6 bases). The CDR3 has 15 amino acids. From germline, CDR1 is MNHNS and CDR2 SASEGT. V dropped 3 bases and J dropped 7 bases, with 15 bases sitting between them. CDR3 protein: CASSETREQVGELFS. CDR3 coding DNA: TGTGCCAGCAGTGAGACTAGGGAGCAAGTCGGGGAGCTGTTTTCT.

This clonotype is categorized as medium-sized. The V gene is TRBV11-3, the J gene TRBJ1-2; D call uncertain. This CDR3 has 14 amino acids. V shed 2 bases and J shed 4 bases, with 11 bases lying between them. Germline V CDR1 and CDR2: SGHNT, YENEEA. CDR3 sequence: CASSLIFVTYGYTF. The CDR3 DNA reads TGTGCCAGCAGCTTAATTTTTGTGACCTATGGCTACACCTTC.

About this clonotype: The junction departs from germline at one end; a sequencing error may be responsible. The chain links TRBV11-2 to TRBJ2-6, with D possibly called TRBD1 or TRBD2 (5 bases each). In germline, CDR1 is SGHAT, CDR2 FQNNGV. The CDR3 consists of 14 residues. This CDR3 is CANSKGSGANILTF. Written as DNA, the CDR3 is TGTGCCAATAGCAAGGGATCCGGGGCCAACATCCTGACTTTC.

In its sample, this clonotype ranks as medium-sized. CDR3 in amino acids: CATRGLDGEQFF. CDR3 DNA sequence: TGTGCCACCAGGGGCTTAGATGGTGAGCAGTTCTTC. The chain uses TRBV11-1 and TRBJ2-1, with D possibly being TRBD1 (6 bases). CDR3 size: 12 residues. V was shortened by 10 bases and J by 9 bases, with 16 bases between the two germline ends. Germline CDR1 is SGHAT and CDR2 is FQDESV (reference sequence).

Note on this clonotype: A read error may account for a junction end that differs from germline. J is TRBJ1-2 and V is TRBV5-6; 8 nucleotides align to TRBD1. Germline assignment: CDR1 SGHDT and CDR2 YYEEEE. The CDR3 loop spans 17 amino acids. CDR3 loop: CACSSNDTDRAERGYTF. The CDR3 DNA follows: TGTGCCTGCAGCTCTAACGACACGGACAGGGCTGAAAGGGGCTACACCTTC.

Notes on this clonotype: This may be a read error: a much more frequent sequence differs by one nucleotide. The rearrangement links TRBV19 to TRBJ1-2; D is uncertain. The length of the CDR3 is 13 residues. V lost 6 bases to trimming and J lost 4 bases, with 12 bases between them. Germline CDR1 and CDR2: LNHDA and SQIVND (reference sequence). CDR3 region: CASSRARPYGYTF. CDR3 coding DNA: TGTGCCAGTAGCAGAGCCAGACCCTATGGCTACACCTTC.

As to this clonotype: One end of the junction varies from germline; a read error may be responsible. This chain joins TRBV12-3 or TRBV12-4 and TRBJ2-2; D gene unclear. This CDR3 has 13 amino acids. The CDR3 DNA follows: TGCGTCAGCAGCCCCGGACACACCGGGGAGCTGTTTTTT. Its protein product is CVSSPGHTGELFF.

The sample holds a few counts of this clonotype. This may stem from a read error, because a much larger clone lies one nucleotide away. This chain links TRBV12-3 or TRBV12-4 with TRBJ2-1; no clear D. The CDR3 spans 16 residues. The CDR3 DNA is TGTGTCAGCAGTCCCCTAGAGTGGACCTACTACAATGAGCAGTTCTTC. Translated: CVSSPLEWTYYNEQFF.

Only a few counts were recorded for this clonotype. The chain recombines TRBV5-6 with TRBJ2-2, with 8 nucleotides matching TRBD1. V trimming: 0 bases; J trimming: 7 bases; junction bases outside the gene matches: 8. The CDR3 consists of 16 residues. The germline V gene has CDR1 SGHDT and CDR2 YYEEEE. In DNA, the CDR3 is TGTGCCAGCAGCTTGGGGGCAGGGGGCGCGCTCGGGGAGCTGTTTTTT. Translated, it gives CASSLGAGGALGELFF. Supplemented by reference TRBV5-6 and TRBJ2-2, the full variable domain reads DAGVTQSPTHLIKTRGQQVTLRCSPKSGHDTVSWYQQALGQGPQFIFQYYEEEERQRGNFPDRFSGHQFPNYSSELNVNALLLGDSALYLCASSLGAGGALGELFFGEGSRLTVL.

Details on this clonotype: Mismatch with germline at one junction end may stem from a read error. The V and J genes are TRBV28 and TRBJ2-7; D is unresolved. Germline V gives CDR1 MDHEN, CDR2 SYDVKM. This CDR3 is 13 amino acids long. In DNA form, the CDR3 reads TGTGCCAGCAGTTCCCCACACGTCTACAAGCAGTACTTC. This codes for CASSSPHVYKQYF.

In regard to this clonotype: Sequence at one end of the junction differs from germline and may be a read error. The chain recombines TRBV6-5 with TRBJ2-7, with D tentatively TRBD2 (6 bases). Per the germline V gene, CDR1 is MNHEY and CDR2 is SVGAGI. CDR3 length: 14 residues. The CDR3 bases are TGTGCCAGCAGGGAGGGACTCTTTTCTTGCGAGCACTACTTC. This codes for CASREGLFSCEHYF.

V and J are TRBV5-1 and TRBJ1-1; D unclear. Between the trimmed V and J ends, which lost 0 bases and 8 bases, there was a span of 17 bases. CDR3 length equals 15 residues. CDR1 and CDR2 from the germline V gene are SGHRS and YFSETQ. The CDR3: CASSLVNDGEYEAFF. CDR3 nucleotides: TGCGCCAGCAGCTTGGTCAATGATGGGGAGTACGAAGCTTTCTTT.

As regards this clonotype: The germline gene is not matched at one end of the junction; a read error may be the cause. This chain connects TRBV4-2 to TRBJ2-1; D not certain. This CDR3 contains 15 residues. Germline CDR1 is LGHNA and CDR2 is YNFKEQ. The CDR3 protein is CASNQVGRPYNDQFF. DNA of the CDR3: TGTGCCAGCAACCAAGTCGGCCGCCCGTACAATGACCAGTTCTTC.

Details on this clonotype: The junction departs from the called germline gene at one end, perhaps through a read error. The chain couples TRBV4-2 to TRBJ2-1, with D unclear. CDR3 length equals 12 residues. Germline assignment: CDR1 LGHNA and CDR2 YNFKEQ. This chain's CDR3 is CDSSHVPGPHFF. In DNA, the CDR3 is TGTGACAGCAGCCATGTACCTGGACCCCATTTCTTC.

The rearrangement joins TRBV6-1 to TRBJ2-7; a weak D match, TRBD1 (5 bases). The germline V gene encodes CDR1 MNHNS and CDR2 SASEGT. CDR3 length equals 13 residues. DNA of the CDR3: TGTACCAGCAATGAAGCGCAGGGTCGGGAGCAGTACGTC. It encodes CTSNEAQGREQYV.

This clonotype was seen at least ten times. The chain links TRBV5-8 to TRBJ2-1; 13 nucleotides line up with TRBD2. The junction had 4 bases not matched to a gene; V was cut back by 5 bases and J by 5 bases. The CDR3 totals 15 residues. Germline V lookup: CDR1 SGHTS, CDR2 YDEGEE. CDR3 in amino acids: CASSLGLAGDNEQFF. The DNA of the CDR3 is TGTGCCAGCAGTCTTGGACTAGCGGGAGACAATGAGCAGTTCTTC.

The chain joins TRBV20-1 to TRBJ1-1; TRBD1 is a possible D gene (5 bases). Germline lookup yields CDR1 DFQATT and CDR2 SNEGSKA (reference sequence). Trimming left V 5 bases short and J 0 bases short, with 7 bases between. The CDR3 sequence is 12 residues long. The CDR3: CSAWGLNTEAFF. The CDR3 DNA reads as TGCAGTGCTTGGGGACTGAACACTGAAGCTTTCTTT.

This clonotype turned up a few times. Compared with germline, one end of the junction differs, possibly owing to a read error. This sequence joins TRBV6-5 and TRBJ1-1; D is uncertain. The CDR3 consists of 15 residues. Germline CDR1 and CDR2: MNHEY and SVGAGI. The CDR3 is CVSSYSTRLNTEAFF. The CDR3 nucleotides read TGTGTCAGCAGTTACTCGACCAGGCTGAACACTGAAGCGTTCTTT.

This clonotype was recorded once. At one end the junction does not follow the germline gene, possibly because of a read error. V gene TRBV11-3 combines with J gene TRBJ2-1; D is perhaps TRBD2 (6 bases). Germline-derived CDR1 and CDR2 are SGHNT and YENEEA. This CDR3 is built from 14 residues. The CDR3 is CASSLTGGYNEHFF. The DNA of the CDR3 is TGTGCCAGCAGCTTGACTGGAGGGTACAATGAGCATTTCTTC. Filled out from reference TRBV11-3 and TRBJ2-1, the complete variable domain reads EAGVVQSPRYKIIEKKQPVAFWCNPISGHNTLYWYLQNLGQGPELLIRYENEEAVDDSQLPKDRFSAERLKGVDSTLKIQPAELGDSAVYLCASSLTGGYNEHFFGPGTRLTVL.

A note on this clonotype: One end of the junction fails to match germline, which may point to a read error. The V and J genes are TRBV5-4 and TRBJ2-3, with 14 bases that match TRBD2. Germline V gene lookup returns CDR1 SGHNT and CDR2 YYREEE (reference sequence). CDR3 length equals 15 residues. The CDR3 reads CASSRVTSGRDTQYF. The CDR3, as DNA: TGTGCTAGCAGCCGAGTGACTAGCGGGAGGGATACTCAGTATTTT.

CDR3 region: CASSLDRGADARELFF. For the CDR3, the DNA is TGCGCCAGCAGCTTGGATAGGGGGGCGGACGCCCGGGAGCTGTTTTTT. The V gene is TRBV5-1, the J gene TRBJ2-2; either TRBD1 or TRBD2 may supply D (6 bases each). This CDR3 is 16 amino acids long. Trimming left V 0 bases short and J 9 bases short, with 18 bases between. Per germline, CDR1 SGHRS and CDR2 YFSETQ.